This T cell receptor (beta chain) was sequenced during a study of blood T cell repertoires in COVID-19. For the study at large: From T cells, B-cell-depleted T cells, or PBMCs came the material, which was cDNA or gDNA.

The protocol was immunoSEQ multiplex PCR, while the TCRdb copy is restricted to in-frame clones and leaves out a portion. The sample comprises 71,000 or so clones, approximately 87% of which are singletons, and approximately 17% rests with the top ten. The germline gives CDR1 LGHNT, CDR2 FRNRAP. Trimming stripped 0 bases from V and 0 bases from J, with 15 bases between. CDR3 size: 18 residues. This sequence originates from an elderly man in a cohort sampled during active COVID-19. The rearrangement links TRBV12-5 to TRBJ2-1; tentative D call: TRBD1 (6 bases). Sequencing input: peripheral blood. CDR3 bases: TGTGCTAGTGGTTTGGTACTTGGGGGCCAAAGCTCCTACAATGAGCAGTTCTTC. This codes for CASGLVLGGQSSYNEQFF.